This T cell receptor (beta chain) was observed in a study of Ad26.COV2.S vaccination and SARS-CoV-2 variants. Germline CDR1 reads KGHSH; CDR2 reads LQKENI. The V and J ends lost 7 bases and 3 bases, in that order; junction bases with no gene match: 15. This CDR3 is 16 amino acids long. Sequencing was performed with immunoSEQ multiplex PCR; in TCRdb, only in-frame clones are kept and a portion is missing. This sample yields 250,000 or so clones, of which 87% are seen a single time; just under 3% belongs to the top ten. The treatment denotes: 15 to 20 received Ad26.COV2.S at low or high dose, single or two shots; several received placebo; per-sample allocation not given. Material that was analyzed had been drawn on day 63 after the first vaccine or placebo injection. At a Boston site, the person donating was an adult of 18-55 years. Study-wide points: Placebo recipients and vaccine recipients were similar in non-spike TCR breadth.

Worth noting for this clone: Its specificity is unknown.

V is TRBV18 and J is TRBJ2-7, with 7 bases matching TRBD2. The input for sequencing was peripheral blood, taken in a trial of Ad26.COV2.S vaccine versus placebo. This clonotype was obtained from a person aged 18-65 years who received the Ad26.COV2.S COVID-19 vaccine or a placebo. The CDR3 region has the DNA TGTGCCAGCTGTCCAACGGATTGCGGGAGACGCTACGAGCAGTACGTC. Residues: CASCPTDCGRRYEQYV.